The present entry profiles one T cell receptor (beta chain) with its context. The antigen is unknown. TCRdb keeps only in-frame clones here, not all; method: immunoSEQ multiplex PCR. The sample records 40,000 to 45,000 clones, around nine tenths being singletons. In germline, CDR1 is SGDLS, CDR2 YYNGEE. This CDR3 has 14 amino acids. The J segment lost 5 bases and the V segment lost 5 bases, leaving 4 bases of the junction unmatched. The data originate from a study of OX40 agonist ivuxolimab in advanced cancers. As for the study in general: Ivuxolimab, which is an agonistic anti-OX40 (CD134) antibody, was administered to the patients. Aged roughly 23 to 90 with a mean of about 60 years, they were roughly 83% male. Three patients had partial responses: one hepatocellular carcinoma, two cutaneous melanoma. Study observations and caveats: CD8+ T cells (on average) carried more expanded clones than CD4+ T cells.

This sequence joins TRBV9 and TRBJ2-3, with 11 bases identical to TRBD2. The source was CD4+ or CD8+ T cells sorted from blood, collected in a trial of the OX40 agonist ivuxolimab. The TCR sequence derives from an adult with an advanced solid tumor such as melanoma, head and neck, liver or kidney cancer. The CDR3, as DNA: TGTGCCAGCAGTCATAGCGGGAGGGAAGATACGCAGTATTTT. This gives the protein CASSHSGREDTQYF.